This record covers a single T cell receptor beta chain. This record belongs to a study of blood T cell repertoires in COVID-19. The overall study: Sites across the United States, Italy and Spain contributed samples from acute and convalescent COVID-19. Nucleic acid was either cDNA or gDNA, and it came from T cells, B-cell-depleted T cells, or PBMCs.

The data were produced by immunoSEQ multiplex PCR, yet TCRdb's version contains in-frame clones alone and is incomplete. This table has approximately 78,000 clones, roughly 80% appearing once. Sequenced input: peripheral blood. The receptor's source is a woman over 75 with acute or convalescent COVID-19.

CDR3 sequence (DNA): TGTGCCAGCAGCTTGGATACTAGCGGGGGCCGGAACACCGGGGAGCTGTTTTTT. Translated, it gives CASSLDTSGGRNTGELFF. The V gene is TRBV5-6, the J gene TRBJ2-2; 11 bases fit TRBD2. V was clipped by 0 bases and J by 1 base; unmatched bases: 5. CDR1 SGHDT and CDR2 YYEEEE come from the germline V gene. CDR3 size: 18 residues.